These T cell receptor beta chains were read from a single sample in a study of glioma-infiltrating T cells after dendritic cell vaccination. Sequenced by immunoSEQ multiplex PCR; TCRdb stores in-frame clones only, minus some. The sample lists tens of thousands of clones, approximately 90% occurring once. This material consisted of blood, taken after dendritic cell vaccination. These receptors were collected from a human donor with glioblastoma. Both conserved end residues are part of each CDR3. The D gene is left open where the match is weak. Expanded clones are given a class, and other clones once, few, many or no size at all.

J | size | length | V | D | CDR3 | DNA
TRBJ1-2 | - | 15 | TRBV10-3 | - | CAISESAGYNYGYTF | TGTGCCATCAGTGAGTCGGCAGGGTACAACTATGGCTACACCTTC
TRBJ2-3 | few | 15 | TRBV6-1 | TRBD1 | CASSEGTGGLDTQYF | TGTGCCAGCAGTGAAGGGACAGGGGGCCTGGATACGCAGTATTTT
TRBJ2-3 | - | 14 | TRBV19 | TRBD2 | CASNSGLASDTQYF | TGTGCCAGTAACTCGGGACTAGCGTCAGATACGCAGTATTTT
TRBJ1-2 | - | 14 | TRBV5-4 | - | CASSVPGGIYGYTF | TGTGCCAGCAGCGTACCTGGGGGGATCTATGGCTACACCTTC
TRBJ2-3 | - | 13 | TRBV19 | TRBD1 | CASSITGGGTQYF | TGTGCCAGTAGTATCACAGGGGGAGGTACGCAGTATTTT
TRBJ1-5 | - | 14 | TRBV28 | - | CASSKQGRYQPQHF | TGTGCCAGCAGTAAACAGGGTCGGTATCAGCCCCAGCATTTT
TRBJ1-1 | - | 13 | TRBV6-5 | - | CASSYAQNTEAFF | TGTGCCAGCAGTTACGCGCAGAACACTGAAGCTTTCTTT
TRBJ1-3 | - | 14 | TRBV9 | - | CASSVAGSGNTIYF | TGTGCCAGCAGCGTAGCAGGGTCTGGAAACACCATATATTTT
TRBJ2-5 | - | 15 | TRBV9 | - | CASSTGGREGETQYF | TGTGCCAGCAGCACAGGGGGGCGGGAGGGGGAGACCCAGTACTTC
TRBJ1-1 | once | 18 | TRBV7-3 | - | CASSATARQGDMNTEAFF | TGTGCCAGCAGCGCGACGGCGAGGCAAGGGGATATGAACACTGAAGCTTTCTTT
TRBJ1-2 | - | 14 | TRBV14 | - | CASSQGTDSYGYTF | TGTGCTAGCAGCCAAGGGACGGACAGCTATGGCTACACCTTC
TRBJ2-2 | - | 14 | TRBV9 | - | CASKGGTNTGELFF | TGTGCCAGCAAGGGCGGGACGAACACCGGGGAGCTGTTTTTT
TRBJ1-2 | once | 16 | TRBV4-1 | - | CASSQEVGQGSGGYTF | TGCGCCAGCAGCCAAGAAGTTGGGCAGGGATCAGGCGGCTACACCTTC
TRBJ2-7 | - | 15 | TRBV6-5 | TRBD2 | CASSYSGGTYYEQYF | TGTGCCAGCAGTTACTCCGGGGGGACGTACTACGAGCAGTACTTC
TRBJ1-1 | - | 14 | TRBV5-1 | - | CASRSGAGGTEAFF | TGCGCCAGCAGGTCGGGGGCGGGAGGCACTGAAGCTTTCTTT
TRBJ2-7 | - | 15 | TRBV4-1 | TRBD2 | CASSRPGLGEGEQYF | TGCGCCAGCAGCCGGCCGGGACTAGGAGAAGGCGAGCAGTACTTC
TRBJ1-5 | - | 14 | TRBV7-2 | TRBD1 | CASSLLGQNQPQHF | TGTGCCAGCAGCTTATTGGGACAGAATCAGCCCCAGCATTTT
TRBJ2-1 | - | 15 | TRBV5-1 | TRBD1 | CASSLAGTGNNEQFF | TGCGCCAGCAGCTTGGCCGGGACAGGAAACAATGAGCAGTTCTTC
TRBJ2-7 | once | 15 | TRBV7-2 | TRBD2 | CASSSGLAGVYEQYF | TGTGCCAGCAGCTCGGGACTAGCGGGTGTATACGAGCAGTACTTC
TRBJ1-1 | - | 14 | TRBV5-1 | - | CASSFAEAPFEAFF | TGCGCCAGCAGCTTCGCGGAGGCACCCTTTGAAGCTTTCTTT
TRBJ2-5 | - | 13 | TRBV10-3 | - | CAISESGGETQYF | TGTGCCATCAGTGAGTCCGGGGGAGAGACCCAGTACTTC
TRBJ2-2 | few | 14 | TRBV4-3 | - | CASSQTGKTGELFF | TGCGCCAGCAGCCAAACAGGAAAAACCGGGGAGCTGTTTTTT
TRBJ2-7 | - | 14 | TRBV5-1 | - | CASSLSTVPYEQYF | TGCGCCAGCAGCTTGTCAACGGTCCCCTACGAGCAGTACTTC
TRBJ1-2 | few | 15 | TRBV6-5 | - | CASSSGRGGGYGYTF | TGTGCCAGCAGCTCCGGGAGGGGAGGTGGCTATGGCTACACCTTC
TRBJ2-2 | - | 16 | TRBV28 | TRBD2 | CASSFVGTTYTGELFF | TGTGCCAGCAGTTTTGTTGGGACTACATACACCGGGGAGCTGTTTTTT
TRBJ2-1 | - | 11 | TRBV6-1 | - | CASSIRDEQFF | TGTGCCAGCAGTATTCGGGATGAGCAGTTCTTC
TRBJ1-1 | - | 13 | TRBV7-2 | - | CASSLVGPTEAFF | TGTGCCAGCAGCTTAGTGGGCCCCACTGAAGCTTTCTTT
TRBJ1-1 | - | 15 | TRBV10-3 | - | CAISDSSTIRTEAFF | TGTGCCATCAGTGACTCCTCCACTATCCGCACTGAAGCTTTCTTT
TRBJ1-3 | few | 17 | TRBV5-6 | TRBD1 | CASSSRRTGGFGNTIYF | TGTGCCAGCAGCTCCCGTAGGACAGGGGGCTTTGGAAACACCATATATTTT
TRBJ1-4 | - | 14 | TRBV28 | - | CASSNRGTDEKLFF | TGTGCCAGCAGTAATCGGGGGACGGATGAAAAACTGTTTTTT
TRBJ2-7 | few | 15 | TRBV5-4 | TRBD1 | CASSLDRDDAYEQYF | TGTGCCAGCAGCCTTGACAGGGACGACGCCTACGAGCAGTACTTC
TRBJ1-1 | - | 14 | TRBV28 | - | CASSFFAGEGEAFF | TGTGCCAGCAGTTTTTTCGCGGGGGAGGGTGAAGCTTTCTTT
TRBJ1-2 | once | 12 | TRBV7-9 | TRBD1 | CASSWTGTEYTF | TGTGCCAGCAGCTGGACCGGGACAGAGTACACCTTC
TRBJ2-1 | - | 15 | TRBV7-2 | TRBD1 | CASSLAGTGVNEQFF | TGTGCCAGCAGCCTGGCCGGGACAGGGGTCAATGAGCAGTTCTTC
TRBJ1-5 | - | 14 | TRBV28 | - | CASSPPRGVQPQHF | TGTGCCAGCAGTCCCCCCCGCGGGGTGCAGCCCCAGCATTTT
TRBJ2-1 | - | 15 | TRBV14 | - | CASSQLATGVNEQFF | TGTGCCAGCAGCCAACTCGCGACAGGAGTCAATGAGCAGTTCTTC
TRBJ1-3 | - | 17 | TRBV7-2 | TRBD1 | CASSSRRDRLSGNTIYF | TGTGCCAGCAGCTCTCGCCGGGACAGGTTGTCTGGAAACACCATATATTTT
TRBJ2-5 | - | 15 | TRBV7-6 | TRBD1 | CASSTRTGLGGTQYF | TGTGCCAGCAGCACTAGGACAGGGTTGGGAGGGACCCAGTACTTC
TRBJ2-7 | - | 15 | TRBV13 | - | CASSLEGDNSYEQYF | TGTGCCAGCAGCTTAGAAGGGGACAATTCCTACGAGCAGTACTTC
TRBJ2-7 | - | 14 | TRBV10-2 | - | CASSEGTRYYEQYF | TGCGCCAGCAGTGAGGGGACACGCTACTACGAGCAGTACTTC
TRBJ2-1 | - | 16 | TRBV5-1 | TRBD2 | CASSLGAGGTYNEQFF | TGCGCCAGCAGCTTGGGAGCGGGAGGCACCTACAATGAGCAGTTCTTC
TRBJ1-2 | once | 15 | TRBV7-2 | TRBD1 | CASSLAKGTGHGYTF | TGTGCCAGCAGCTTAGCGAAGGGGACAGGTCATGGCTACACCTTC
TRBJ2-7 | - | 15 | TRBV5-1 | TRBD2 | CASTPAGGAQYEQYF | TGCGCCAGCACCCCGGCGGGGGGCGCTCAGTACGAGCAGTACTTC
TRBJ1-1 | - | 16 | TRBV29-1 | TRBD1 | CSVKPGQGLGNTEAFF | TGCAGCGTTAAACCGGGACAGGGTCTAGGGAACACTGAAGCTTTCTTT
TRBJ2-2 | - | 15 | TRBV10-3 | TRBD2 | CAITQAGGISGELFF | TGTGCCATCACCCAAGCGGGAGGCATCTCTGGGGAGCTGTTTTTT
TRBJ1-2 | - | 12 | TRBV19 | - | CASSIGANGYTF | TGTGCCAGTAGTATAGGTGCGAATGGCTACACCTTC
TRBJ2-2 | - | 12 | TRBV10-3 | - | CATAPTTGELFF | TGTGCCACCGCCCCGACAACCGGGGAGCTGTTTTTT
TRBJ2-5 | once | 14 | TRBV2 | - | CASSESSNQETQYF | TGTGCCAGCAGTGAGAGTTCCAACCAAGAGACCCAGTACTTC
TRBJ2-3 | - | 14 | TRBV6-5 | - | CASTLRQNTDTQYF | TGTGCCAGCACCTTAAGACAGAACACAGATACGCAGTATTTT
TRBJ1-3 | - | 13 | TRBV10-3 | - | CAIMSSSGNTIYF | TGTGCCATCATGTCTTCGTCTGGAAACACCATATATTTT